The next 21 T cell receptor beta chains were all read from a single sample in a study of blood T cell repertoires in COVID-19. TCRdb keeps only in-frame clones here, not all; method: immunoSEQ multiplex PCR. The profile covers roughly 270,000 clones, with around 85% appearing a single time and 2.5% taken by the ten largest. Sequenced material: PBMCs or T cells enriched from blood (not recorded which). The source of these receptors is a woman aged 45-60 years who had recovered from COVID-19.

In its sample, this clone was seen a few times. DNA of the CDR3: TGCAGCGTTAACGGGAACACTGAAGCTTTCTTT. As protein: CSVNGNTEAFF. The rearrangement links TRBV29-1 to TRBJ1-1; no definite D call. The CDR3 is 11 amino acids. CDR1 and CDR2 (germline): SQVTM, ANQGSEA. Trimming left V 5 bases short and J 1 base short, with 5 bases between.

The genes are TRBV28 and TRBJ2-1, with 8 bases fitting TRBD1. Germline loops: CDR1 MDHEN, CDR2 SYDVKM. V lost 6 bases to trimming and J lost 5 bases; unmatched junction nucleotides: 12. CDR3 length: 16 residues. The CDR3 region has the DNA TGTGCCAGCAGCCTACCGCCAGGGGGCGCGGACAATGAGCAGTTCTTC. It is translated as CASSLPPGGADNEQFF.

This sequence joins TRBV7-9 and TRBJ1-4; 8 positions match TRBD1. This CDR3 is built from 15 residues. Germline CDR1 reads SEHNR; CDR2 reads FQNEAQ (reference sequence). Germline trimming cut 4 bases from V and 5 bases from J; bases unmatched to any gene: 6. The CDR3 is CASSSRDRINEKLFF. CDR3 nucleotide sequence: TGTGCCAGCAGCTCAAGGGACAGGATAAATGAAAAACTGTTTTTT. The whole variable domain, remainder taken from reference TRBV7-9 and TRBJ1-4, is DTGVSQNPRHKITKRGQNVTFRCDPISEHNRLYWYRQTLGQGPEFLTYFQNEAQLEKSRLLSDRFSAERPKGSFSTLEIQRTEQGDSAMYLCASSSRDRINEKLFFGSGTQLSVL.

J is TRBJ2-7 and V is TRBV10-3; TRBD2 aligns across 7 bases. V shed 0 bases and J 0 bases; nucleotides not matched to a gene: 11. This CDR3 contains 18 residues. CDR1 ENHRY and CDR2 SYGVKD come from the germline V gene. CDR3 in amino acids: CAISESTRLAESSYEQYF. CDR3 DNA: TGTGCCATCAGTGAGTCGACTCGGCTAGCGGAGAGCTCCTACGAGCAGTACTTC.

V usage is TRBV7-8 and J usage is TRBJ2-1; the D gene is possibly TRBD2 (6 bases). Germline V gene lookup returns CDR1 SGHVS and CDR2 FQNEAQ. The ends were cut back, 4 bases at V and 0 bases at J, with 19 bases in the middle. The CDR3 spans 18 residues. Written as DNA, the CDR3 is TGTGCCAGCAGCTCCCTGGGGACTCGCGCCCACTCCTACAATGAGCAGTTCTTC. This gives the protein CASSSLGTRAHSYNEQFF.

This chain connects TRBV5-6 to TRBJ1-2; D is possibly TRBD1 (5 bases). Germline V gene lookup returns CDR1 SGHDT and CDR2 YYEEEE. This CDR3 spans 12 amino acids. V shed 4 bases and J shed 6 bases, with 10 bases lying between them. CDR3 DNA sequence: TGTGCCAGCAGCATGGTGGGGCATGGCTACACCTTC. It codes for CASSMVGHGYTF. Variable domain in full (rest from reference TRBV5-6 and TRBJ1-2): DAGVTQSPTHLIKTRGQQVTLRCSPKSGHDTVSWYQQALGQGPQFIFQYYEEEERQRGNFPDRFSGHQFPNYSSELNVNALLLGDSALYLCASSMVGHGYTFGSGTRLTVV.

The chain is built from TRBV30 and TRBJ1-4; 9 nucleotides line up with TRBD1. Trimming at V came to 3 bases and at J to 7 bases, leaving 6 bases not matched to a gene. The CDR3 extends over 14 amino acids. Germline V gene lookup returns CDR1 GTSNPN and CDR2 SVGIG (reference sequence). Here the CDR3 reads CAWRSGQGSEKLFF. CDR3 nucleotides: TGTGCCTGGAGGTCGGGACAGGGAAGTGAAAAACTGTTTTTT.

The chain uses TRBV4-1 and TRBJ2-3, with 13 bases lining up with TRBD2. The CDR3 loop spans 15 amino acids. Trimming took 4 bases from V and 7 from J; bases not matched to a gene: 5. Germline assignment: CDR1 MGHRA and CDR2 YSYEKL. The CDR3 region is CASSLRLAGGYTQYF. The CDR3, as DNA: TGCGCCAGCAGCCTCAGACTAGCGGGAGGCTATACGCAGTATTTT.

As to this clone: At one of its ends the junction is not consistent with the germline gene, which may arise from a read error. This chain joins TRBV5-4 and TRBJ2-1, with D tentatively TRBD2 (5 bases). CDR1 and CDR2 from the germline V gene are SGHNT and YYREEE (reference sequence). The CDR3 consists of 14 residues. The CDR3 loop reads CASSSDGSRTQRLF. The CDR3 DNA is TGTGCCAGCAGCTCGGACGGCTCCCGGACTCAACGGCTCTTC.

V usage is TRBV9 and J usage is TRBJ2-7, with D maybe TRBD1 (7 bases). Trimming pared 5 bases from V and 2 bases from J, leaving 11 bases between. Per the germline V gene, CDR1 is SGDLS and CDR2 is YYNGEE. This CDR3 spans 13 amino acids. CDR3 bases: TGTGCCAGCAGTGCAGGGGGGACCTACGAGCAGTACTTC. Translation: CASSAGGTYEQYF.

This clone has only one observation. The rearrangement links TRBV2 to TRBJ2-7, with 15 bases aligning to TRBD2. The CDR3 totals 18 residues. The V segment lost 6 bases and the J segment 2 bases; nucleotides outside the gene matches: 11. The V gene's germline CDR1 is SNHLY and CDR2 FYNNEI. Written as DNA, the CDR3 is TGTGCCAGCAGAGGAGAGACTGGACTAGCGGGAGGGCCCTACGAGCAGTACTTC. Translation gives CASRGETGLAGGPYEQYF.

The J gene is TRBJ2-7, the V gene TRBV15; 9 nucleotides agree with TRBD1. Germline assignment: CDR1 LNHNV and CDR2 YYDKDF (reference sequence). The CDR3 has 16 amino acids. J lost 3 bases, V lost 3 bases, and 9 bases had no gene match. CDR3 bases: TGTGCCACCAGCAGTGACCTCGGGACAGGGTTCTACGAGCAGTACTTC. It codes for CATSSDLGTGFYEQYF.

The V call is TRBV7-9, the J call TRBJ1-3; D call uncertain. The CDR3 is 12 amino acids. Germline loops: CDR1 SEHNR, CDR2 FQNEAQ (reference sequence). The V end was cut by 5 bases, the J end by 2 bases, with 4 bases between. CDR3 residues: CASSITGNTIYF. CDR3 nucleotides: TGTGCCAGCAGCATCACTGGAAACACCATATATTTT.

This clone appeared once. V is TRBV30 and J is TRBJ2-1, with D maybe TRBD2 (5 bases). CDR1 is GTSNPN, CDR2 SVGIG, per germline (reference sequence). Trimming removed 4 bases at V and 7 bases at J, with 20 bases between. The CDR3 spans 15 residues. In nucleotides, the CDR3 is TGTGCCTGGACCCGCCGAGGGATAATATTGAATGAGCAGTTCTTC. This encodes CAWTRRGIILNEQFF.

As to this clone: A junction end diverges from the germline sequence, so it may reflect a read error. The chain employs TRBV11-3 and TRBJ2-7, with 8 bases matching TRBD1. The CDR3 is made up of 14 amino acids. Germline CDR1 and CDR2: SGHNT and YENEEA. The CDR3: CASSSLLRPGQVHF. Written as DNA, the CDR3 is TGTGCCAGCAGCTCCTTACTCCGTCCGGGACAGGTCCACTTC.

In this sample, this clone turned up a few times. V is TRBV7-6 and J is TRBJ2-2; perhaps TRBD2 as D (6 bases). V lost 6 bases, J lost 4 bases, and 24 bases lay in between. The CDR3 runs to 18 residues. Germline loops: CDR1 SGHVS, CDR2 FNYEAQ. The CDR3, as DNA: TGTGCCAGCAGTCAAGCCCCCTGGGCGGGGCGGGGCACCGGGGAGCTGTTTTTT. It codes for CASSQAPWAGRGTGELFF.

The sample holds a few counts of this clone. The chain employs TRBV19 and TRBJ1-1; 7 bases line up with TRBD1. Germline trimming cut 7 bases from V and 5 bases from J; bases unmatched to any gene: 13. Per germline, CDR1 LNHDA and CDR2 SQIVND (reference sequence). This CDR3 has 15 amino acids. As DNA, the CDR3 is TGTGCCAGTACCGCGATGAGGGGACAGAGGACTGAAGCTTTCTTT. Its translation is CASTAMRGQRTEAFF.

The V call is TRBV5-8, the J call TRBJ1-2; the D gene is possibly TRBD1 (6 bases). The CDR3 is 13 residues long. The ends were cut back, 3 bases at V and 4 bases at J, with 10 bases in the middle. The germline V gene has CDR1 SGHTS and CDR2 YDEGEE. In DNA form, the CDR3 reads TGTGCCAGCAGCTGGACAGAACCCTATGGCTACACCTTC. Translation: CASSWTEPYGYTF.

The rearrangement joins TRBV12-3 or TRBV12-4 to TRBJ2-7; 7 bases line up with TRBD1. The CDR3 loop spans 13 amino acids. The trim removed 5 bases at V and 5 bases at J, leaving 6 bases unmatched. The CDR3 nucleotides read TGTGCCAGCAGTGGGACAGCGCTACACGAGCAGTACTTC. It codes for CASSGTALHEQYF.

The chain is built from TRBV27 and TRBJ2-3; 12 bases align to TRBD2. The germline V gene encodes CDR1 MNHEY and CDR2 SMNVEV (reference sequence). Trimming cost V 3 bases and J 3 bases; bases outside gene matches: 1. This CDR3 is 15 amino acids long. In nucleotides, the CDR3 is TGTGCCAGCAGTTTGACTAGCGGGAGAACAGATACGCAGTATTTT. Protein product: CASSLTSGRTDTQYF.

This clone was detected a few times. The chain couples TRBV15 to TRBJ1-5; D uncertain. The CDR3 extends over 13 amino acids. In germline, CDR1 is LNHNV, CDR2 YYDKDF (reference sequence). Trimming removed 2 bases at V and 7 bases at J, with 9 bases between. This chain's CDR3 is CATSRPSFQPQHF. CDR3 DNA: TGTGCCACCAGCAGACCGAGTTTCCAGCCCCAGCATTTT.